These T cell receptor beta chains were read from a single sample in a study of T-cell reconstitution after alpha-beta-depleted transplantation in children. TCRdb re-analysed the PCR reads in MiXCR, keeping a single row per CDR3 protein. The sample contains around 87,000 distinct CDR3 sequences, approximately 8.4% of which appear only once. The sample consisted of PBMCs from the stem cell graft donor, taken from the stem cell graft. These receptors originate from a human donor who donated a stem cell graft to a child with congenital amegakaryocytic thrombocytopenia. Each CDR3 is given with its conserved first and last residue. Fields, in order: clone size, J gene, V gene, D gene, CDR3 protein, CDR3 DNA. D genes are given only for firm matches. Clone size reads once, few, many, or a class if the clone is expanded.

>many|TRBJ2-7|TRBV9|-
CASSPGGWYLEQYF
TGTGCCAGCAGCCCCGGGGGCTGGTATCTCGAGCAGTACTTC
>many|TRBJ1-1|TRBV20-1|-
CSYSYPLGAFF
TGCAGTTACTCTTACCCATTGGGGGCTTTCTTT
>many|TRBJ2-3|TRBV12-3/TRBV12-4|TRBD2
CASSSKAGTSGSTDTQYF
TGTGCCAGCAGTTCCAAAGCCGGGACTAGCGGGAGCACAGATACGCAGTATTTT
>many|TRBJ2-7|TRBV5-5|-
CASTRSPSRAYEQYF
TGTGCCAGCACCCGGTCTCCATCCAGGGCCTACGAGCAGTACTTC
>many|TRBJ2-7|TRBV11-3|-
CASSLPQPGGLLSYEQYF
TGTGCCAGCAGCTTACCACAGCCCGGGGGTTTATTGTCCTACGAGCAGTACTTC
>many|TRBJ1-1|TRBV12-3/TRBV12-4|TRBD1
CASRTGFTEAFF
TGTGCCAGCAGGACAGGGTTCACTGAAGCTTTCTTT
>many|TRBJ1-3|TRBV7-8|TRBD1
CASSLGTGFGNTIYF
TGTGCCAGCAGCTTGGGGACAGGGTTTGGAAACACCATATATTTT
>many|TRBJ2-2|TRBV5-1|-
CASSLQGPAGTGELFF
TGCGCCAGCAGCCTACAGGGCCCCGCGGGCACCGGGGAGCTGTTTTTT
>many|TRBJ1-3|TRBV6-5|-
CASSYIRGTAGNTIYF
TGTGCCAGCAGTTATATTAGGGGGACGGCAGGAAACACCATATATTTT
>many|TRBJ2-2|TRBV12-3/TRBV12-4|TRBD1
CASSPGTGWAGELFF
TGTGCCAGCAGTCCCGGGACAGGGTGGGCCGGGGAGCTGTTTTTT
>many|TRBJ1-2|TRBV5-1|-
CASSLDRVYGYTF
TGCGCCAGCAGCTTGGACAGAGTCTATGGCTACACCTTC
>many|TRBJ2-3|TRBV5-1|TRBD2
CASKREGHNTDTQYF
TGCGCCAGCAAGCGGGAAGGTCACAACACAGATACGCAGTATTTT
>many|TRBJ1-2|TRBV20-1|-
CSAHRDTGDYGYTF
TGCAGTGCTCACCGGGACACCGGGGACTATGGCTACACCTTC
>many|TRBJ2-1|TRBV6-5|TRBD1
CASSYSFGDRDNEQFF
TGTGCCAGCAGTTACTCGTTTGGGGACAGGGACAATGAGCAGTTCTTC
>many|TRBJ2-1|TRBV20-1|-
CSAREGTSSYNEQFF
TGCAGTGCTAGAGAGGGGACGAGCTCCTACAATGAGCAGTTCTTC
>many|TRBJ2-7|TRBV3-1|-
CASSQDTLSEQYF
TGTGCCAGCAGCCAAGATACCCTGAGCGAGCAGTACTTC
>few|TRBJ2-7|TRBV3-1|-
CASSRRSYEQYF
TGTGCCAGCTCCCGGAGGTCCTACGAGCAGTACTTC
>many|TRBJ2-5|TRBV11-2|TRBD2
CASSLRVLLAGVAETQYF
TGTGCCAGCAGCTTAAGGGTATTACTAGCGGGAGTTGCCGAGACCCAGTACTTC
>once|TRBJ1-4|TRBV10-3|-
CTICLDLTPLGIHDEKLFF
TGTACCATCTGTTTAGATCTGACCCCCCTGGGAATTCATGATGAAAAACTGTTTTTT
>many|TRBJ1-5|TRBV27|-
CASSTGPLGQPQHF
TGTGCCAGCAGTACCGGACCCCTCGGACAGCCCCAGCATTTT
>many|TRBJ2-5|TRBV29-1|-
CSVDQGRETQYF
TGCAGCGTAGATCAGGGACGGGAGACCCAGTACTTC
>many|TRBJ2-5|TRBV29-1|-
CSVGPGLETQYF
TGCAGCGTTGGGCCAGGGCTAGAGACCCAGTACTTC
>many|TRBJ1-2|TRBV12-3/TRBV12-4|-
CASSPDRDYGYTF
TGTGCCAGCAGCCCGGACAGAGACTATGGCTACACCTTC
>many|TRBJ1-4|TRBV28|TRBD1
CASSLYTGTGSEKLFF
TGTGCCAGCAGTCTGTATACCGGGACAGGATCTGAAAAACTGTTTTTT
>many|TRBJ1-5|TRBV20-1|-
CSARDRRDNSNQPQHF
TGCAGTGCTAGAGATCGAAGGGACAATTCCAATCAGCCCCAGCATTTT
>many|TRBJ2-7|TRBV27|TRBD1
CASSSLVTGTGEQYF
TGTGCCAGCAGTTCCTTAGTGACAGGGACGGGAGAGCAGTACTTC